The rows below give T cell receptor beta chains drawn from one sample of a study of human T cells and chemical hapten exposure. TCRdb processed the RACE reads anew with MiXCR; each CDR3 protein has one entry. The sample lists 65,000 to 90,000 distinct CDR3 sequences, around 7% occurring once. The sample in question was whole blood, obtained in connection with sensitization to the hapten diphenylcyclopropenone (DPC). The source is a woman aged 25 to 45 with alopecia areata. Some clones in this sample may be carry-over from other donors' samples. Both conserved end residues are part of each CDR3. The D gene is left open where the match is weak. Only some rows state a clone size, as once, few, many or a class for expanded clones.

d_call | j_call | v_call | clone_size | cdr3_aa | cdr3_nt
TRBD2 | TRBJ2-7 | TRBV12-3/TRBV12-4 | many | CASSLMSSGGSWHF | TGTGCCAGCAGTTTAATGTCTAGCGGGGGATCGTGGCACTTC
TRBD1 | TRBJ1-1 | TRBV10-3 | few | CASDARGEIAEAFF | TGTGCCAGTGACGCCAGGGGGGAAATAGCTGAAGCTTTCTTT
NA | TRBJ1-1 | TRBV29-1 | few | CSVDSFENTEAFF | TGCAGCGTTGATTCCTTCGAGAACACTGAAGCTTTCTTT
TRBD2 | TRBJ2-3 | TRBV11-2 | many | CASSRSGGAEDTQYF | TGTGCCAGCAGCCGTAGCGGGGGGGCCGAAGATACGCAGTATTTT
TRBD1 | TRBJ2-7 | TRBV12-3/TRBV12-4 | many | CASSLDRGEQYF | TGTGCCAGCAGTTTAGACAGGGGTGAGCAGTACTTC
NA | TRBJ1-3 | TRBV20-1 | few | CSARETWTVGNTIYF | TGCAGTGCTAGAGAAACCTGGACAGTCGGAAACACCATATATTTT
NA | TRBJ1-4 | TRBV2 | few | CASRDDRKNEKLFF | TGTGCCAGCAGAGACGACAGGAAGAATGAAAAACTGTTTTTT
NA | TRBJ1-1 | TRBV12-3/TRBV12-4 | NA | CASSQTGGTEAFF | TGTGCCAGCAGCCAAACAGGAGGGACTGAAGCTTTCTTT
NA | TRBJ1-1 | TRBV19 | NA | CAQEGGAFF | TGTGCCCAGGAAGGGGGGGCTTTCTTT
NA | TRBJ2-1 | TRBV12-3/TRBV12-4 | many | CASSLVDGGPYNEQFF | TGTGCCAGCAGTTTGGTGGACGGCGGGCCCTACAATGAGCAGTTCTTC
TRBD1 | TRBJ1-5 | TRBV6-1 | many | CASSEVYGTGRNQPQHF | TGTGCCAGCAGTGAAGTTTATGGGACAGGCCGCAATCAGCCCCAGCATTTT
NA | TRBJ2-5 | TRBV7-6 | NA | CASSYDPVSQYF | TGTGCCAGCAGCTATGACCCAGTATCCCAGTACTTC
NA | TRBJ2-3 | TRBV5-8 | NA | CAATSRLSTTDTQYF | TGTGCCGCGACCAGCCGGTTGAGTACCACAGATACGCAGTATTTT